The TCR beta chain described here comes from a study of T cells in tuberculosis. On the study more broadly: Blood was taken before or within 7 days of anti-tuberculosis therapy.

The V end lost 0 bases, the J end lost 0 bases, and 8 bases lay between the germline ends. Germline values: CDR1 GTSNPN, CDR2 SVGIG (reference sequence). There are 14 residues in the CDR3. Regarding time point: new active TB diagnosis, blood taken before or within 7 days of starting treatment. Assay: immunoSEQ multiplex PCR; the TCRdb copy retains only in-frame clones and omits some. The sample records tens of thousands of clones, 90% to 95% being singletons. This specimen was PBMCs, taken at tuberculosis diagnosis. This TCR was recovered from an adult with tuberculosis. The gene calls are TRBV30 and TRBJ2-5, with D unresolved. The CDR3 nucleotides are TGTGCCTGGAGTGTTTTGAGATACCAAGAGACCCAGTACTTC. Amino acids: CAWSVLRYQETQYF.